This T cell receptor beta chain came from a study of T cell responses to AZD1222 COVID-19 vaccine. CDR3 length: 12 amino acids. CDR1 is SNHLY and CDR2 is FYNNEI in the germline V gene. V was trimmed by 7 bases and J by 2 bases, leaving 6 bases between them. TCRdb's table, derived via immunoSEQ multiplex PCR, lists solely in-frame clones and lacks some. Among around 120,000 clones listed, 70% to 90% were seen once. This receptor was identified in an adult who received the AZD1222 COVID-19 vaccine. This chain links TRBV2 with TRBJ1-5; TRBD1 might be the D (5 bases). The material was peripheral blood, obtained 28 days after the second AZD1222 dose. As DNA, the CDR3 is TGTGCCAGCACACAGGGCAATCAGCCCCAGCATTTT. Amino acid sequence: CASTQGNQPQHF.